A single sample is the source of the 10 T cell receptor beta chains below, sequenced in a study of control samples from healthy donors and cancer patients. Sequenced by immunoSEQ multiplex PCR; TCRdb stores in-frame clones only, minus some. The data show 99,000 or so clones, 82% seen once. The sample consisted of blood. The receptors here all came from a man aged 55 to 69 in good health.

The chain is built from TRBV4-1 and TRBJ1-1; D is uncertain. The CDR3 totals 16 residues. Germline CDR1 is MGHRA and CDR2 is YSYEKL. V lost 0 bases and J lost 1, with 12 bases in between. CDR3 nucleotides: TGCGCCAGCAGCCAAGACCCCATAGGAACGAACACTGAAGCTTTCTTT. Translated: CASSQDPIGTNTEAFF.

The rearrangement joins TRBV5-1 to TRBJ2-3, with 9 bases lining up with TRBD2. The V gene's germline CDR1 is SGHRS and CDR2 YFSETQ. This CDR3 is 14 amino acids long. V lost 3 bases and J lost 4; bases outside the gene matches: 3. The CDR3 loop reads CASSSGTSPDTQYF. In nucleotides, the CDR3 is TGCGCCAGCAGCTCTGGGACTAGCCCAGATACGCAGTATTTT.

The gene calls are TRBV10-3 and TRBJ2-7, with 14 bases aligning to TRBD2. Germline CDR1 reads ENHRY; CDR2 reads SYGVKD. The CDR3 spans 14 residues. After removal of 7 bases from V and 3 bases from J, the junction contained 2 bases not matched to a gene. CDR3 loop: CAITGTSGSYEQYF. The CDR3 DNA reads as TGTGCCATCACTGGGACTAGCGGGAGCTACGAGCAGTACTTC.

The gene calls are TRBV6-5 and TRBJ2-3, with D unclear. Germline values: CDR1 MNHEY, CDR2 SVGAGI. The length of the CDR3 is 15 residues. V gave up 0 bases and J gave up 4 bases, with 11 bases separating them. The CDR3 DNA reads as TGTGCCAGCAGTTACTCTACGACCTCGGCAGATACGCAGTATTTT. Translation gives CASSYSTTSADTQYF.

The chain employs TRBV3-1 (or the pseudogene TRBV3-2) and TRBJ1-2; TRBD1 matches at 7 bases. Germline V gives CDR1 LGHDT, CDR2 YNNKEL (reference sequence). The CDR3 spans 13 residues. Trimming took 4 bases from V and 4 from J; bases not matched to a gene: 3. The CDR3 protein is CASSLGTAYGYTF. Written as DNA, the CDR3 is TGTGCCAGCAGCCTAGGGACAGCCTATGGCTACACCTTC.

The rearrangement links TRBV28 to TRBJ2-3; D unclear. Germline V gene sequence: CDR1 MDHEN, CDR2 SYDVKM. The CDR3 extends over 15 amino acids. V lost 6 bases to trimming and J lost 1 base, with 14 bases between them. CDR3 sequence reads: CASSQLKGGTDTQYF. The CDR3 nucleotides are TGTGCCAGCAGCCAACTCAAAGGAGGCACAGATACGCAGTATTTT.

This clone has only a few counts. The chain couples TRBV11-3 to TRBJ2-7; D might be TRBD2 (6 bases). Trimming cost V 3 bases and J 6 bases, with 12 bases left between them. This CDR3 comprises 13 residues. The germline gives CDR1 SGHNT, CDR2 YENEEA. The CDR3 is CASSFSGSGEQYF. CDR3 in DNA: TGTGCCAGCAGCTTCTCCGGGAGCGGCGAGCAGTACTTC.

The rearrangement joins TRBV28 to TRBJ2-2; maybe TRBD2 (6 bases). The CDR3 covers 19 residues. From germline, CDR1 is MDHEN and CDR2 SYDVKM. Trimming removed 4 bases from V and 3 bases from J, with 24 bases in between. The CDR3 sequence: CASSWGKLTGLLYTGELFF. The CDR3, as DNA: TGTGCCAGCAGTTGGGGGAAATTAACGGGACTTTTGTACACCGGGGAGCTGTTTTTT.

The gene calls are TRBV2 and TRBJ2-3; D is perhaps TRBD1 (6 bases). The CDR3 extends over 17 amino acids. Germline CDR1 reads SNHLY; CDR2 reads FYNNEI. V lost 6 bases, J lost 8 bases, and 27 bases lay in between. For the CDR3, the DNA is TGTGCCAGCAGGCCCAGGTCTGGGTACAGGGAAGGGGGTACGCAGTATTTT. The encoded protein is CASRPRSGYREGGTQYF.

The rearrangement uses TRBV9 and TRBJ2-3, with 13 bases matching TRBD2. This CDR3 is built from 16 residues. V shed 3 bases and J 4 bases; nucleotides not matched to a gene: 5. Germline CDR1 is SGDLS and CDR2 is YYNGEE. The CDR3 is CASSGTSGGAPDTQYF. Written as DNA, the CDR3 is TGTGCCAGCAGCGGAACTAGCGGGGGGGCCCCAGATACGCAGTATTTT.